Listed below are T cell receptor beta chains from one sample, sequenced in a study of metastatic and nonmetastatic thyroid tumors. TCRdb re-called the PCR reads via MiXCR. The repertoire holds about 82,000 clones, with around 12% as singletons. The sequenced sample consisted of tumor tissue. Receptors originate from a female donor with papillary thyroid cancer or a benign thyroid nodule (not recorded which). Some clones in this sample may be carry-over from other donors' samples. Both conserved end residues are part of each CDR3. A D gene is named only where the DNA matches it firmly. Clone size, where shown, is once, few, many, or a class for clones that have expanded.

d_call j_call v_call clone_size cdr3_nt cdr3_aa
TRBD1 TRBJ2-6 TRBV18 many TGTGCCAGCTCACCCGGACAGGGGGCCGCCAGGAGTGGGGCCAACGTCCTGACTTTC CASSPGQGAARSGANVLTF
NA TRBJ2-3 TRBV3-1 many TGTGCCAGCAGCCACACCCCGACAGTCATAAGCACAGATACGCAGTATTTT CASSHTPTVISTDTQYF
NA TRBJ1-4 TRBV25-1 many TGTGCCAGCAGTGAATACGGGGGTTTTGCAACTAATGAAAAACTGTTTTTT CASSEYGGFATNEKLFF
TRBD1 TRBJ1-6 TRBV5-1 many TGCGCCAGCGCCGTTACTTCCTGGGGACAGCCAAATTCACCCCTCCACTTT CASAVTSWGQPNSPLHF
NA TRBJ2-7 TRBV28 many TGTGCCAGCAGCGGCGACAGCTACGAGCAGTACTTC CASSGDSYEQYF
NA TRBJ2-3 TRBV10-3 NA TGTGCCATCAGTGATTGCGGGTTGCCGCTCACAGATACGCAGTATTTT CAISDCGLPLTDTQYF
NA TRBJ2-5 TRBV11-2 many TGTGCCAGCAGCCCCGCGGGTCAGGGCAGTGAGACCCAGTACTTC CASSPAGQGSETQYF
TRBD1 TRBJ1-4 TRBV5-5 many TGTGCCAGCAGCCGGACAGGAGCACCTAATGAAAAACTGTTTTTT CASSRTGAPNEKLFF
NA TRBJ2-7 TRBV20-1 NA TGCAGTGCTAGAGTAACCCCAACCAGGGACGAGCAGTACTTC CSARVTPTRDEQYF
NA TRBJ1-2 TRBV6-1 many TGTGCCAGCAGTTCTGTCAATGGACGGGATGGCTACACCTTC CASSSVNGRDGYTF
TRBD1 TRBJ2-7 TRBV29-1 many TGCAGCGTTAGCCGACAGGGCACCTACGAGCAGTACTTC CSVSRQGTYEQYF
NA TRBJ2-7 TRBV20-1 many TGCAGTGCTCACCGGGACGGGTCCTACGAGCAGTACTTC CSAHRDGSYEQYF
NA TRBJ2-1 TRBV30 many TGTGCCTGGAGGTGGGCAACCTGGTCCTACAATGAGCAGTTCTTC CAWRWATWSYNEQFF
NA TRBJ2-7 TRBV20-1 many TGCAGTGCTAGACTAAAGGGATACGAGCAGTACTTC CSARLKGYEQYF
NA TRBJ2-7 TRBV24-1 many TGTGCCACATCCCCCCGTACATCCCCCTCGGGCGAGCAGTACTTC CATSPRTSPSGEQYF
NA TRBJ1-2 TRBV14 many TGTGCCAGCAGCCAAGACGTAAAAGGAGCGAACTATGGCTACACCTTC CASSQDVKGANYGYTF
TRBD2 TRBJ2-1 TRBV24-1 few TGTGCCACCAGTGACCACCGAGGTCGGCGGACTAGCGGGAGGAGCTCCTACAATGAGCAGTTCTTC CATSDHRGRRTSGRSSYNEQFF
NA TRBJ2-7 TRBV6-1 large TGTGCCAGCAGTCTCCGGGGGCCCTCCTACGAGCAGTACTTC CASSLRGPSYEQYF
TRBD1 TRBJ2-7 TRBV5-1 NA TGCGCCAGCAGCTTGCCGCAGACAGGGGGCAACGGCGAGCAGTACTTC CASSLPQTGGNGEQYF
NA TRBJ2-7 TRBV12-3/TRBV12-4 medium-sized TGTGCCACTTCGGAGGGCCTGTACGAGCAGTACTTC CATSEGLYEQYF
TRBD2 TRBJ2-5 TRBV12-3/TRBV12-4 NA TGTGCCAGCAGTGGGACTACGGGTCGGAGCGTCACCCAAGAGACCCAGTACTTC CASSGTTGRSVTQETQYF
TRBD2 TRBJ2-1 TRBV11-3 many TGTGCCAGCAGCTTAGGGACTAGCGGGACCTACAATGAGCAGTTCTTC CASSLGTSGTYNEQFF
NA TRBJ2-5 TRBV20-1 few TGCAGTGCTAGATCCGGGGTCCAAGAGACCCAGTACTTC CSARSGVQETQYF
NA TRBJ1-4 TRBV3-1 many TGTGCCAGCAGCCCAGGAGAAAAACTGTTTTTT CASSPGEKLFF
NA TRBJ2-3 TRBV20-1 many TGCAGTGCTGGTGGGGGCGACGGAGGGCCTCCCGGGACAGATACGCAGTATTTT CSAGGGDGGPPGTDTQYF
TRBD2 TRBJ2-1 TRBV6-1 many TGTGCCAGCGCCGACCCGGGACTAGCGGGCCACAATGAGCAGTTCTTC CASADPGLAGHNEQFF
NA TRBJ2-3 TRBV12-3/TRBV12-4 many TGTGCCAGCAGTTTAGCCAGCGCGAGCACAGATACGCAGTATTTT CASSLASASTDTQYF
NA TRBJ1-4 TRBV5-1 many TGCGCCAGCAGCTTGGGTGAGGCAGGGCTTAATGAAAAACTGTTTTTT CASSLGEAGLNEKLFF
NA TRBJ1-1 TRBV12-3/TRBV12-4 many TGTGCCAGCAGTTTAGTGACAGTGAACACTGAAGCTTTCTTT CASSLVTVNTEAFF
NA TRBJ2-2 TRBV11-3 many TGTGCCAGCAGCTTCCTTGTGGTCACCGGGGAGCTGTTTTTT CASSFLVVTGELFF
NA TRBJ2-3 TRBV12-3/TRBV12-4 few TGTGCCAGCAGTTGCGGACACTCAGATACGCAGTATTTT CASSCGHSDTQYF
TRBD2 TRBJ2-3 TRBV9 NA TGTGCCATCATCACAAGCGGGGGCACAGATACGCAGTATTTT CAIITSGGTDTQYF
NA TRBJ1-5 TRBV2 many TGTGCCAGCAGTGCGCCAGATAGCAATCAGCCCCAGCATTTT CASSAPDSNQPQHF
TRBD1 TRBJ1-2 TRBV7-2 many TGTGCCAGCAGCTCCGCAGGGGGGTACTATGGCTACACCTTC CASSSAGGYYGYTF
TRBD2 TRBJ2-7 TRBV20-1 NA TGCAGTGCTTCGACTAGCGGGACAGCCCTAAGCTACTACGAGCAGTACTTC CSASTSGTALSYYEQYF
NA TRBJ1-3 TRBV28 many TGTGCCAGCAGTCCCCAAAGCTCTGGAAACACCATATATTTT CASSPQSSGNTIYF
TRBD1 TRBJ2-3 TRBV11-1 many TGTGCCAACTACCCGCAGAGGGGGCTCACAGATACGCAGTATTTT CANYPQRGLTDTQYF
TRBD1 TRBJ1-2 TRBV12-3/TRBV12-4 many TGTGCCAGCAGTGCCCCGGGACAGGGGGGACTAGATGGCTACACCTTC CASSAPGQGGLDGYTF
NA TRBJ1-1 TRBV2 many TGTGCCAGCAGACTTTTTTCTGGGGGGAACACTGAAGCTTTCTTT CASRLFSGGNTEAFF
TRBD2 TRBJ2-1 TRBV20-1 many TGCAGTGCAACAGGGACTAGCGGGGTCAATGAGCAGTTCTTC CSATGTSGVNEQFF
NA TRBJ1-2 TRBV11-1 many TGTGCCAGCAGCTTTTTAAGCGGGGGGACATTGGGGAACTATGGCTACACCTTC CASSFLSGGTLGNYGYTF
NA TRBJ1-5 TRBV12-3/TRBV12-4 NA TGTGCCAGCAGAAAACCAGGGGGCAATCAGCCCCAGCATTTT CASRKPGGNQPQHF
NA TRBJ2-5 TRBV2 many TGTGCCAGCTCCCAAGAGACCCAGTACTTC CASSQETQYF
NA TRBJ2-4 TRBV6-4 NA NA CASSPLMGGTYEQYFGPDKNIQYF
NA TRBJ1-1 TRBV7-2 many TGTGCCAGCAGCTTAGAGGCAGGGCACACTGAAGCTTTCTTT CASSLEAGHTEAFF
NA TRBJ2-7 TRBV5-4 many TGTGCCAGCAGCCTTGGAAGGGGTTTAGCCTACGAGCAGTACTTC CASSLGRGLAYEQYF
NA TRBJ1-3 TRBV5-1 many TGCGCCAGCAGCCCCAGGGTCTCTGGAAACACCATATATTTT CASSPRVSGNTIYF
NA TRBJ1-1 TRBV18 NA TGTGCCAGCTCACCAACGGACACAATGTCAGAAGCTTTCTTT CASSPTDTMSEAFF
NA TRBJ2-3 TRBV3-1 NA TGTGCCAGCAGCCACACAGGGCTCAGCACAGATACACAGTATTTT CASSHTGLSTDTQYF
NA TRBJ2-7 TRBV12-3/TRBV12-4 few TGTGCCAGCAGCTCCGACAGGTCGGCCTACGAGCAGTACTTC CASSSDRSAYEQYF
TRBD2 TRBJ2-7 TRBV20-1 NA TGCGGTGCTGGGGGGACTAGCTGGACACCGTACGAGCAGTACTTC CGAGGTSWTPYEQYF
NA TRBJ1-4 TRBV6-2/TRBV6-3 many TGTGCCAGCAGTTCTTGGAATGAAAAACTGTTTTTT CASSSWNEKLFF
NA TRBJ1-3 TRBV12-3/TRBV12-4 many TGTGCCAGCAACGCGGCGGCCTCCTCTGGAAACACCATATATTTT CASNAAASSGNTIYF
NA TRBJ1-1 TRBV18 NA TGTGCCAGCTCACCACCTGCTGATGGCACTGAAGCTTTCTTT CASSPPADGTEAFF
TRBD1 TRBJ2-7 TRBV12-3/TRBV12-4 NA TGTGCCAGCAGTCTAGAGACAGGGGGCGGGTACGAGCAGTACTTC CASSLETGGGYEQYF
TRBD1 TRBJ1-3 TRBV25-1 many TGTGCCAGCCGAACTACAGGGGTTGGAAACACCATATATTTT CASRTTGVGNTIYF
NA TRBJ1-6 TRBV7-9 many TGTGCCAGCAGCTTAGCCAATTCACCCCTCCACTTT CASSLANSPLHF
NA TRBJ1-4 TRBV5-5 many TGTGCCAGCAGCCCCGGGACGGGCAATGAAAAACTGTTTTTT CASSPGTGNEKLFF
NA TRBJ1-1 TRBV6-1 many TGTGCCAGCACCCTCAGGCTTAGGAACACTGAAGCTTTCTTT CASTLRLRNTEAFF
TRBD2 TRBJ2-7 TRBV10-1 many TGCGCCAGCAGTGAGTCGCCGGGACTAGCGGGGTTTCCTACGATTGAGCAGTACTTC CASSESPGLAGFPTIEQYF